This T cell receptor beta chain was recorded in a study of blood T cell repertoires in COVID-19. Study background: Samples of COVID-19 (acute and convalescent) were obtained from the United States, Italy and Spain. T cells, B-cell-depleted T cells, or PBMCs supplied cDNA or gDNA.

This clone was picked up one time. Seattle patients were enrolled while actively infected and followed longitudinally. The CDR3 runs 16 residues. Unmatched junction bases numbered 5, after V lost 2 bases and J lost 6 bases. Germline V CDR1 and CDR2: MNHEY, SVGAGI. Study processing details: By means of reference gene primer amplification, nucleated cell counts were estimated. The repertoire was sequenced with immunoSEQ multiplex PCR; TCRdb's copy has only in-frame clones and lacks some. The V and J calls and clone size were taken over from that table, and D and trimming were inferred from the DNA. The sample shows a few hundred thousand clones, around 90% of them seen only once.

This sequence was found in a woman aged 25 to 39 with COVID-19, enrolled during active disease. The chain has TRBV6-5 and TRBJ2-1, with 12 bases matching TRBD2. The specimen sequenced was peripheral blood. This CDR3 reads CASSYPSGRGVNEQFF. In DNA, the CDR3 is TGTGCCAGCAGTTACCCTAGCGGGAGGGGGGTCAATGAGCAGTTCTTC.